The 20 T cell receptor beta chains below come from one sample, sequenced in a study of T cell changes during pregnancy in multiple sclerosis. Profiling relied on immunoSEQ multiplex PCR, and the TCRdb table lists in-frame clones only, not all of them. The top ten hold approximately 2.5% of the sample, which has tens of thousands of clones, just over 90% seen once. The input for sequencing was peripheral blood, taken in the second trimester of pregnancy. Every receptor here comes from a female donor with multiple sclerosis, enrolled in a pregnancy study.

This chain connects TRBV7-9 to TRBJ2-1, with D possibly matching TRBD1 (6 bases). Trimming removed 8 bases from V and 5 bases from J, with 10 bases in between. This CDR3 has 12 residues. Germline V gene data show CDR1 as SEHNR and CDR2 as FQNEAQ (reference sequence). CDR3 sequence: CASRDNHNEQFF. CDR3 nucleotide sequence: TGTGCCAGCCGGGACAATCACAATGAGCAGTTCTTC.

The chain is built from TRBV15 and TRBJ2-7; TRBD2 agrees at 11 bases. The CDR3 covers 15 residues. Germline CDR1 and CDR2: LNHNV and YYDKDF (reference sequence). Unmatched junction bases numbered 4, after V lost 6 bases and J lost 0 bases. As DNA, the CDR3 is TGTGCCACCAGAGAGGGACTAGCGGACTCCTACGAGCAGTACTTC. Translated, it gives CATREGLADSYEQYF.

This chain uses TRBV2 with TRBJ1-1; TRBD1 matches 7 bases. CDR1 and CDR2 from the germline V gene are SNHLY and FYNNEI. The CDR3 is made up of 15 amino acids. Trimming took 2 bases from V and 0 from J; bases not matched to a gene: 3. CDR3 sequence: CASSERDSLNTEAFF. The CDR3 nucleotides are TGTGCCAGCAGTGAAAGGGACAGCTTGAACACTGAAGCTTTCTTT.

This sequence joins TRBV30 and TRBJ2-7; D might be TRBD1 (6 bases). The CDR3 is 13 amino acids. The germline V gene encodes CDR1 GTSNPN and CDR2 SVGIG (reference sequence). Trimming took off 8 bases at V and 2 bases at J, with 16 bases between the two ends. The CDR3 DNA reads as TGTGCCGCGGTCCGGGACAACCCCTACGAGCAGTACTTC. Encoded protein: CAAVRDNPYEQYF. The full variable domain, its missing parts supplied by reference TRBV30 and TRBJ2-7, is SQTIHQWPATLVQPVGSPLSLECTVEGTSNPNLYWYRQAAGRGLQLLFYSVGIGQISSEVPQNLSASRPQDRQFILSSKKLLLSDSGFYLCAAVRDNPYEQYFGPGTRLTVT.

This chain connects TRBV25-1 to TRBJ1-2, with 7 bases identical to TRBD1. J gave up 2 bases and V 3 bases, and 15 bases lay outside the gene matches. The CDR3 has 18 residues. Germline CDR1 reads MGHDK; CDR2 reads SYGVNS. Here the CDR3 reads CASSDQDRVFPQNYGYTF. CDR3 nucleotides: TGTGCCAGCAGTGACCAAGACAGGGTTTTTCCCCAAAACTATGGCTACACCTTC.

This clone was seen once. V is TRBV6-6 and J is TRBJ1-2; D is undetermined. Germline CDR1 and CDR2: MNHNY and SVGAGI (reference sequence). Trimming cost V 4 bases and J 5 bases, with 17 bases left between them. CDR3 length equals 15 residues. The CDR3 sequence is CASSSTSGRSYGYTF. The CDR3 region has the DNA TGTGCCAGCAGTTCCACTTCCGGGAGATCATATGGCTACACCTTC.

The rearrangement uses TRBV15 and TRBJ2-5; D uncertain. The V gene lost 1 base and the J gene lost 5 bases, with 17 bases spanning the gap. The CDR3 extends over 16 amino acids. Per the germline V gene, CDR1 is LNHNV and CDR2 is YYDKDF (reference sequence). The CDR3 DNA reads TGTGCCACCAGCAGAGGGATGCGCCAGAACGGGGAGACCCAGTACTTC. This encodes CATSRGMRQNGETQYF.

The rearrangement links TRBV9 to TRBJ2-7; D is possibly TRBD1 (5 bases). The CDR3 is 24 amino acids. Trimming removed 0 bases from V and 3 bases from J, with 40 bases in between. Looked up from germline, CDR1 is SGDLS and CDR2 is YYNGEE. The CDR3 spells CASSVDSQGLVGRTSCFLVYEQYF. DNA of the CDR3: TGTGCCAGCAGCGTAGACTCGCAGGGTCTTGTGGGAAGAACATCTTGTTTTCTGGTCTACGAGCAGTACTTC.

CDR3 sequence reads: CASSLEFGGRGTQYF. The CDR3 DNA reads as TGTGCCAGCAGCTTAGAATTTGGCGGACGGGGGACCCAGTACTTC. The chain employs TRBV7-9 and TRBJ2-5, with D possibly matching TRBD2 (5 bases). Germline V gene sequence: CDR1 SEHNR, CDR2 FQNEAQ (reference sequence). CDR3 length: 15 amino acids. V was cut by 1 base and J by 7 bases, with 16 bases left in between.

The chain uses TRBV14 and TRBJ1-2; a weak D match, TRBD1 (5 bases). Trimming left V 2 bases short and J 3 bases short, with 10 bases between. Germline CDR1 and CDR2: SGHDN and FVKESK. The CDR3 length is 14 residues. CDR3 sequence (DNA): TGTGCCAGCAGCCAATCTACGGGGGACTATGGCTACACCTTC. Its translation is CASSQSTGDYGYTF.

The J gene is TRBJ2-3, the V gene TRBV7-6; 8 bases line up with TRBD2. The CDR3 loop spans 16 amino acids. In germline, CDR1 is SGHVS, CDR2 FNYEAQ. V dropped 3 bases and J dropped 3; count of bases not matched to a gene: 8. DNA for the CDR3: TGTGCCAGCAGCTTCGACCCCAGCGGGGGAACAGATACGCAGTATTTT. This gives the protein CASSFDPSGGTDTQYF.

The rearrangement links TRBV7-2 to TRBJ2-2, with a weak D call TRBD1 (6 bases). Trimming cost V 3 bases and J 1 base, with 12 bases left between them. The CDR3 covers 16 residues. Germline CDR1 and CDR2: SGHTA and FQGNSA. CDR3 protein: CASSLGHTMNTGELFF. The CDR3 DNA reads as TGTGCCAGCAGCTTGGGACACACGATGAACACCGGGGAGCTGTTTTTT.

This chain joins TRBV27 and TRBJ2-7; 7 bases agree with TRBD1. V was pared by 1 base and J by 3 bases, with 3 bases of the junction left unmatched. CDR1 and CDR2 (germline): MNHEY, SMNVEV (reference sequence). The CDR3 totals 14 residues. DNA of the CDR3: TGTGCCAGCAGTTTATTAGGGGGCGGCTACGAGCAGTACTTC. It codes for CASSLLGGGYEQYF.

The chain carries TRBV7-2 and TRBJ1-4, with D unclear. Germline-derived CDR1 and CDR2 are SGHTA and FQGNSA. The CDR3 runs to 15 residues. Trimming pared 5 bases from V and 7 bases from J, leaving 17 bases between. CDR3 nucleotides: TGTGCCAGCAGCCCTACTTCGGGTGTTGGTGAAAAACTGTTTTTT. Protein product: CASSPTSGVGEKLFF.

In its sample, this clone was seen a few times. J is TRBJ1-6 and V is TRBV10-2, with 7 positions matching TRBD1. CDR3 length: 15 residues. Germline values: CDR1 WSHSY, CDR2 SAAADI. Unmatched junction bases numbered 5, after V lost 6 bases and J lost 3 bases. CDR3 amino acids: CASSAGTVYNSPLHF. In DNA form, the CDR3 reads TGCGCCAGCAGCGCTGGGACAGTCTATAATTCACCCCTCCACTTT.

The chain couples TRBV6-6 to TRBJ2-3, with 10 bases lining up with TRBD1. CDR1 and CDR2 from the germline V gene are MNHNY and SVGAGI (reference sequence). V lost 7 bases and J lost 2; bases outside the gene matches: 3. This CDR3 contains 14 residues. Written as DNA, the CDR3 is TGTGCCAGCAAGGGGACAGGGGCCACAGATACGCAGTATTTT. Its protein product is CASKGTGATDTQYF.

This CDR3 is CASSPGRGPRGQPQHF. CDR3 DNA: TGTGCCAGCAGCCCGGGGAGGGGTCCCCGGGGTCAGCCCCAGCATTTT. V and J are TRBV11-2 and TRBJ1-5, with TRBD1 as a possible D gene (5 bases). The CDR3 sequence is 16 residues long. V was shortened by 5 bases and J by 6 bases, with 20 bases between the two germline ends. Looked up from germline, CDR1 is SGHAT and CDR2 is FQNNGV.

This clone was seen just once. CDR3 DNA sequence: TGTGCCAGCAGCCCTCGGGACAGAAACTATGGCTACACCTTC. Protein product: CASSPRDRNYGYTF. This sequence joins TRBV7-8 and TRBJ1-2, with 7 bases aligning to TRBD1. The CDR3 runs 14 residues. V dropped 5 bases and J dropped 2; count of bases not matched to a gene: 5. Per the germline V gene, CDR1 is SGHVS and CDR2 is FQNEAQ.

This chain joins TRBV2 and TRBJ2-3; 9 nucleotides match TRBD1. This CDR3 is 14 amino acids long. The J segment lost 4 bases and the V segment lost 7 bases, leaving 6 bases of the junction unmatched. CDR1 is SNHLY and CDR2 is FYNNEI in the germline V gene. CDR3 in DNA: TGTGCCAGCACCGGGACAGGGTCCCCAGATACGCAGTATTTT. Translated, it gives CASTGTGSPDTQYF.

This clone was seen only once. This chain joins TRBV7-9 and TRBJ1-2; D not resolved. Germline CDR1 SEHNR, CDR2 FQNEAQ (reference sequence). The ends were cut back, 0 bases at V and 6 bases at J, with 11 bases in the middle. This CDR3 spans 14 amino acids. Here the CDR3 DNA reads TGTGCCAGCAGCTTAGCTCGGGAGAAGGATGGCTACACCTTC. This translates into CASSLAREKDGYTF.